This entry describes one TCR beta chain. Its antigen is not identified. Between the trimmed V and J ends, which lost 5 bases and 7 bases, there was a span of 16 bases. CDR1 SGHAT and CDR2 FQNNGV come from the germline V gene. The length of the CDR3 is 14 residues. These data belong to a study of cytomegalovirus exposure and HLA in healthy donors. Broader study findings: Through in vitro validation, three CMV-associated chains were shown to be specific for CMV antigens. An analysis that was carried out later associated 16,951 TCR beta sequences with HLA alleles at 0.05 false discovery rate. As immune exposure information, only CMV serostatus was available. TRBV6-2, TRBV6-3 and some other V segments were excluded as indistinguishable.

The PCR made use of 60 Vbeta and 13 Jbeta primers. Libraries were prepared by immunoSEQ multiplex PCR; TCRdb keeps only in-frame clonotypes and omits some of them. The table records about 110,000 clones, over 60% of them present only once. The TCR sequence derives from a man younger than 40 in good health and CMV-seropositive. The chain couples TRBV11-2 to TRBJ2-3, with a tentative D call TRBD2 (6 bases). Sequenced material: PBMCs. This CDR3 reads CASSPGGIRHTQYF. DNA of the CDR3: TGTGCCAGCAGCCCTGGGGGGATACGGCATACGCAGTATTTT. Based on the CDR3 plus reference TRBV11-2 and TRBJ2-3, the full variable domain is EAGVAQSPRYKIIEKRQSVAFWCNPISGHATLYWYQQILGQGPKLLIQFQNNGVVDDSQLPKDRFSAERLKGVDSTLKIQPAKLEDSAVYLCASSPGGIRHTQYFGPGTRLTVL.